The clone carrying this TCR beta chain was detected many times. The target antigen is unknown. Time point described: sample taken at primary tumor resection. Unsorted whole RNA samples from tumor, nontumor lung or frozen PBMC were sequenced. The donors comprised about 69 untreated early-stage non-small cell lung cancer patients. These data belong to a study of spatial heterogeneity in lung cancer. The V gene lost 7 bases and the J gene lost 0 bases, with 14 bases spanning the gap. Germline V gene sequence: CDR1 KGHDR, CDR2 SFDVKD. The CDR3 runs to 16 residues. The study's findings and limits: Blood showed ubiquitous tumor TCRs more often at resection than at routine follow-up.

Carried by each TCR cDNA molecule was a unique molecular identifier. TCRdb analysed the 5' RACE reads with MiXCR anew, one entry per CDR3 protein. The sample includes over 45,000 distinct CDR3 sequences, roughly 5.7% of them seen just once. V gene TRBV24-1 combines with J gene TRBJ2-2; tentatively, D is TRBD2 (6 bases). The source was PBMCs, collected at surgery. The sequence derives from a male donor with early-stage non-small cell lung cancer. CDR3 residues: CATRGGRATNTGELFF. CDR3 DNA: TGTGCCACCAGGGGGGGAAGGGCAACGAACACCGGGGAGCTGTTTTTT.